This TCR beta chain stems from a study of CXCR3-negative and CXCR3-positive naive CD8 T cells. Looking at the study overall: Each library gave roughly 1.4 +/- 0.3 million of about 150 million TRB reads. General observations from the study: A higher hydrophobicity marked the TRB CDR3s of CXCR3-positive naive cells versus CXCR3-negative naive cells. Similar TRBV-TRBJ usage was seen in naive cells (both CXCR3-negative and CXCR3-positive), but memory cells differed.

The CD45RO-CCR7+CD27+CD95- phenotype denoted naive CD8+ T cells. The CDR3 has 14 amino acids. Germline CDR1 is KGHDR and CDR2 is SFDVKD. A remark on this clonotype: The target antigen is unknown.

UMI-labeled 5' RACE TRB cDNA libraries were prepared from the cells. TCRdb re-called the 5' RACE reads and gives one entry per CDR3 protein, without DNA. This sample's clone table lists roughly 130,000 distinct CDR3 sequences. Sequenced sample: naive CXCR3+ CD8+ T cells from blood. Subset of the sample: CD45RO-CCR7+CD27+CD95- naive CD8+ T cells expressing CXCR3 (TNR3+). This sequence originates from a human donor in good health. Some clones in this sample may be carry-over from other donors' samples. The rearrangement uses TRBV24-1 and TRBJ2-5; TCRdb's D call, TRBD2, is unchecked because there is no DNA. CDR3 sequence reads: CATTSARGRETQYF.